This T cell receptor (beta chain) derives from a study of identical twins. TCRdb re-derived calls from the 5' RACE reads in MiXCR, one entry per CDR3 protein. This sample has 200,000 to 300,000 distinct CDR3 sequences, with more than 9.5% found just once. For this clonotype: Its matching antigen is unknown.

Findings and caveats of the study: Sequences that were out-of-frame, alpha and twin-shared displayed an excess of low generation probability. Potential partial confounding of zero-insertion analyses by invariant MAIT and iNKT cells was noted.

The junction had 5 bases not matched to a gene; V was cut back by 10 bases and J by 2 bases. This CDR3 region has 13 residues. Germline CDR1 and CDR2: SEHNR and FQNEAQ (reference sequence). Separately, the same data were catalogued under a study of yellow fever vaccine responses in identical twins.

The chain is built from TRBV7-9 and TRBJ1-5, with 7 bases that match TRBD1. The specimen was memory (CD45RO+) T cells sorted from blood. The sequence came from a woman under 30 in good health. The CDR3 spells CATQGGGNQPQHF. For the CDR3, the DNA is TGTGCCACCCAGGGGGGAGGCAATCAGCCCCAGCATTTT.